This T cell receptor beta chain was obtained from a study of control samples from healthy donors and cancer patients. The assay was immunoSEQ multiplex PCR, and TCRdb's table has in-frame clones only and misses some. Here the sample spans under 15,000 clones, roughly 93% being singletons. Germline V CDR1 and CDR2: LGHDT, YNNKEL (reference sequence). The CDR3 covers 14 residues. Between the trimmed V and J ends, which lost 4 bases and 6 bases, there was a span of 14 bases. The sample comprised PBMCs. The chain combines TRBV3-1 (or the pseudogene TRBV3-2) with TRBJ2-3; D is undetermined. The sequence came from an elderly man with lung cancer. CDR3 in DNA: TGTGCCAGCAGCCGCCCCGGCTCCCGGGATACGCAGTATTTT. Amino acid sequence: CASSRPGSRDTQYF.